These 24 T cell receptor beta chains were all obtained from the same sample, sequenced in a study of blood T cell repertoires in COVID-19. Method: immunoSEQ multiplex PCR; TCRdb's copy keeps in-frame clones and lacks some. The sample comprises approximately 110,000 clones, 86% of which are singletons, and roughly 4% rests with the top ten. The sequencing sample was made of peripheral blood. These receptors originate from a man in his forties with acute or convalescent COVID-19.

This clone was detected only a few times. The V and J genes are TRBV9 and TRBJ2-2; 7 nucleotides line up with TRBD2. The germline V gene has CDR1 SGDLS and CDR2 YYNGEE. V lost 4 bases, J lost 6 bases, and 12 bases stayed unmatched. CDR3 length equals 16 residues. The CDR3 sequence is CASSSGGRQIAGELFF. CDR3 in DNA: TGTGCCAGCAGCTCGGGGGGTCGACAGATCGCCGGGGAGCTGTTTTTT.

This clone has just one count. The CDR3, as DNA: TGCGCCAGCAGCCAAGAGGGCCCCGGGGAGGATGAAAAACTGTTTTTT. This sequence encodes CASSQEGPGEDEKLFF. The chain employs TRBV4-1 and TRBJ1-4; D call uncertain. From germline, CDR1 is MGHRA and CDR2 YSYEKL. The length of the CDR3 is 16 residues. V was pared by 0 bases and J by 6 bases, with 14 bases between.

V and J are TRBV19 and TRBJ2-5; the D is unclear. The CDR3 consists of 13 residues. Trimming cost V 1 base and J 1 base, with 4 bases left between them. Germline lookup yields CDR1 LNHDA and CDR2 SQIVND (reference sequence). The CDR3 sequence: CASSIALQETQYF. DNA for the CDR3: TGTGCCAGTAGTATAGCCCTCCAAGAGACCCAGTACTTC.

The chain has TRBV6-2 or TRBV6-3 and TRBJ1-1; D remains unclear. Between the trimmed V and J ends, which lost 0 bases and 7 bases, there was a span of 12 bases. Germline loops: CDR1 MNHEY, CDR2 SVGEGT. The CDR3 has 14 amino acids. CDR3 sequence reads: CASSYSKLRREAFF. In nucleotides, the CDR3 is TGTGCCAGCAGTTACTCGAAATTGCGGCGTGAAGCTTTCTTT.

CDR3 sequence: CASRTNPGQRDSPLHF. The CDR3 nucleotides are TGTGCCAGCAGAACTAACCCGGGACAGAGAGATTCACCCCTCCACTTT. This chain uses TRBV27 with TRBJ1-6, with 7 bases matching TRBD1. CDR1 MNHEY and CDR2 SMNVEV come from the germline V gene (reference sequence). The CDR3 length is 16 residues. V lost 6 bases, J lost 8 bases, and 13 bases stayed unmatched.

This rearrangement joins TRBV18 to TRBJ2-1; TRBD2 aligns across 8 bases. Trimming at V came to 4 bases and at J to 9 bases, leaving 11 bases not matched to a gene. This CDR3 has 15 residues. CDR1 and CDR2 from the germline V gene are KGHSH and LQKENI. This CDR3 reads CASSLKAGEWREQFF. The CDR3 nucleotides read TGTGCCAGCTCACTAAAAGCGGGAGAATGGCGTGAGCAGTTCTTC.

The sample holds one count of this clone. The chain has TRBV7-8 and TRBJ2-3; a weak D match, TRBD2 (6 bases). Per the germline V gene, CDR1 is SGHVS and CDR2 is FQNEAQ. The V end was cut by 8 bases, the J end by 1 base, with 13 bases between. The CDR3 has 14 amino acids. CDR3 DNA sequence: TGTGCCAGCGCCTTCATAGCGGGCACAGATACGCAGTATTTT. It yields the protein CASAFIAGTDTQYF.

This clone was seen a few times. The gene calls are TRBV10-2 and TRBJ1-2; 8 nucleotides agree with TRBD1. Germline V CDR1 and CDR2: WSHSY, SAAADI. J gave up 8 bases and V 2 bases, and 7 bases lay outside the gene matches. The CDR3 runs 14 residues. CDR3: CASSEKTGVGGYTF. As DNA, the CDR3 is TGCGCCAGCAGTGAGAAGACAGGGGTTGGAGGCTACACCTTC.

This clone has only one observation. The rearrangement links TRBV7-8 to TRBJ1-1; D unresolved. The ends were cut back, 5 bases at V and 5 bases at J, with 15 bases in the middle. The CDR3 extends over 14 amino acids. Germline CDR1 reads SGHVS; CDR2 reads FQNEAQ. The CDR3 DNA reads as TGTGCCAGCAGCCTCCCGGGGATGAGGACTGAAGCTTTCTTT. It translates to CASSLPGMRTEAFF.

This clone was observed a single time. The J gene is TRBJ1-5, the V gene TRBV6-5, with TRBD1 matching over 12 bases. The germline CDR1 and CDR2 sequences are MNHEY and SVGAGI. This CDR3 spans 15 amino acids. The V and J ends lost 6 bases and 4 bases, in that order; junction bases with no gene match: 4. The CDR3 spells CASRGTGGVNQPQHF. The CDR3 bases are TGTGCCAGCAGGGGGACAGGGGGCGTGAATCAGCCCCAGCATTTT.

The chain employs TRBV7-2 and TRBJ2-2, with D perhaps matching TRBD2 (5 bases). Germline V CDR1 and CDR2: SGHTA, FQGNSA. V was shortened by 1 base and J by 3 bases, with 9 bases between the two germline ends. The CDR3 covers 15 residues. DNA of the CDR3: TGTGCCAGCAGCTTAGGAGGGTGGTACACCGGGGAGCTGTTTTTT. It encodes CASSLGGWYTGELFF.

V is TRBV4-1 and J is TRBJ2-2, with 11 bases aligning to TRBD2. Germline assignment: CDR1 MGHRA and CDR2 YSYEKL. The CDR3 is made up of 19 amino acids. V shed 3 bases, J shed 5 bases, and the junction held 14 bases outside the gene matches. The CDR3 region is CASSQGLRLAGSGTGELFF. The DNA of the CDR3 is TGCGCCAGCAGCCAGGGCTTGCGACTAGCGGGAAGTGGGACCGGGGAGCTGTTTTTT.

The J gene is TRBJ2-5, the V gene TRBV6-1; 9 bases agree with TRBD1. Germline V gene lookup returns CDR1 MNHNS and CDR2 SASEGT. The V gene end was trimmed by 2 bases and the J gene end by 1 base; junction bases not matched to a gene: 2. This CDR3 has 15 residues. The CDR3 loop reads CASSENRGRQETQYF. Here the CDR3 DNA reads TGTGCCAGCAGTGAAAACAGGGGGCGCCAAGAGACCCAGTACTTC.

V gene TRBV13 combines with J gene TRBJ1-1; maybe TRBD1 (5 bases). This CDR3 contains 15 residues. Per the germline V gene, CDR1 is PRHDT and CDR2 is FYEKMQ (reference sequence). V was pared by 2 bases and J by 3 bases, with 13 bases between. The CDR3 loop is CASSLRSWGDTEAFF. CDR3 coding DNA: TGTGCCAGCAGCTTAAGAAGTTGGGGGGACACTGAAGCTTTCTTT.

The rearrangement links TRBV6-6 to TRBJ1-1; 9 bases are a match to TRBD1. With V trimmed by 2 bases and J by 11 bases, 6 bases remained unmatched. Germline V gene lookup returns CDR1 MNHNY and CDR2 SVGAGI (reference sequence). CDR3 size: 13 residues. The CDR3 bases are TGTGCCAGCAGTTACGGAAGACAGGGGGAGGCTTTCTTT. The encoded protein is CASSYGRQGEAFF.

This clone was counted a single time. The chain combines TRBV5-1 with TRBJ2-3, with 8 bases fitting TRBD2. Trimming took 0 bases from V and 5 from J; bases not matched to a gene: 2. This CDR3 spans 14 amino acids. CDR1 is SGHRS, CDR2 YFSETQ, per germline. In nucleotides, the CDR3 is TGCGCCAGCAGCTTGGCAGCGGGGGTAGATACGCAGTATTTT. Amino acids: CASSLAAGVDTQYF.

The J gene is TRBJ1-1, the V gene TRBV6-5, with D possibly being TRBD1 (5 bases). Germline CDR1 and CDR2: MNHEY and SVGAGI. This CDR3 contains 16 residues. The V and J ends lost 2 bases and 1 base respectively, with 14 bases between them. Here the CDR3 reads CASSYGDQGKNTEAFF. CDR3 DNA: TGTGCCAGCAGTTACGGTGACCAGGGCAAGAACACTGAAGCTTTCTTT.

V gene TRBV11-2 combines with J gene TRBJ1-2; D not certain. The CDR3 runs to 13 residues. The V gene lost 2 bases and the J gene lost 5 bases, with 9 bases spanning the gap. CDR1 and CDR2 (germline): SGHAT, FQNNGV. The CDR3 DNA is TGTGCCAGCAGCTTACGACTGTCTTATGGCTACACCTTC. Encoded protein: CASSLRLSYGYTF.

The V gene is TRBV3-1 (or the pseudogene TRBV3-2), the J gene TRBJ1-2; the D gene is possibly TRBD1 (5 bases). The CDR3 is made up of 15 amino acids. From germline, CDR1 is LGHDT and CDR2 YNNKEL (reference sequence). Trimming pared 5 bases from V and 2 bases from J, leaving 15 bases between. CDR3 nucleotides: TGTGCCAGCAGCTTCCAGGCCGGGGGGAACTATGGCTACACCTTC. Translation: CASSFQAGGNYGYTF.

This clone was seen more than once but under ten times. The CDR3 DNA is TGTGCCAGCAGCCAAGATAGACACCGAAAACTGTTTTTT. The encoded protein is CASSQDRHRKLFF. The chain has TRBV3-1 (or the pseudogene TRBV3-2) and TRBJ1-4; D ambiguous. Trimming removed 0 bases at V and 10 bases at J, with 9 bases between. Germline-derived CDR1 and CDR2 are LGHDT and YNNKEL (reference sequence). There are 13 residues in the CDR3.

The rearrangement uses TRBV3-1 (or the pseudogene TRBV3-2) and TRBJ1-3; 9 bases fit TRBD1. In germline, CDR1 is LGHDT, CDR2 YNNKEL (reference sequence). J was trimmed by 2 bases and V by 4 bases; bases with no gene match: 9. The CDR3 contains 17 residues. The CDR3 bases are TGTGCCAGCAGCCCCATAACCGGGACAGGGCCTGGAAACACCATATATTTT. As protein: CASSPITGTGPGNTIYF.

This clone was seen only a few times. The rearrangement links TRBV9 to TRBJ2-7; D may be TRBD1 (5 bases). From germline, CDR1 is SGDLS and CDR2 YYNGEE. This CDR3 comprises 14 residues. Trimming took 0 bases from V and 4 from J, leaving 11 bases between them. CDR3 amino acids: CASSVGSTAYEQYF. CDR3 nucleotides: TGTGCCAGCAGCGTAGGATCGACAGCATACGAGCAGTACTTC.

V gene TRBV28 combines with J gene TRBJ2-5; tentative D call: TRBD2 (6 bases). From germline, CDR1 is MDHEN and CDR2 SYDVKM. The CDR3 runs 15 residues. V was trimmed by 8 bases and J by 0 bases, leaving 16 bases between them. For the CDR3, the DNA is TGTGCCAGCCCTCGGGTTGGGGGGTACCAAGAGACCCAGTACTTC. Its protein product is CASPRVGGYQETQYF.

V is TRBV7-6 and J is TRBJ2-3; 14 bases are shared with TRBD2. Germline V lookup: CDR1 SGHVS, CDR2 FNYEAQ. J was trimmed by 2 bases and V by 5 bases; bases with no gene match: 9. The CDR3 extends over 18 amino acids. This CDR3 reads CASSRERLAGGYTDTQYF. The CDR3 coding sequence is TGTGCCAGCAGCCGCGAAAGACTAGCGGGGGGGTACACAGATACGCAGTATTTT.